This TCR beta chain was captured in a study of shared clonotypes between healthy human individuals. Overall study findings and caveats: Shared clonotypes across all four donors exceeded non-shared ones in generation probability. Large sequencing depth failed to make sorted-subset sequencing complete, rarefaction showed.

CD45RO-negative cells were positively selected for CCR7, leaving out terminally differentiated effector memory CD45RA+ cells. Donors were Caucasian adults residing in Nashville, Tennessee, USA. A note on this clone: Its target is not known.

Method: immunoSEQ multiplex PCR; TCRdb's copy keeps in-frame clones and lacks some. The sample has about 2.2 million clones; around 93% are singletons. The sequenced material came from naive CD8+ T cells from PBMCs. The clonotype comes from a man aged 18-30 years in good health. Some clones in this sample may be carry-over from other donors' samples.

The CDR3 sequence: CATGEYSNEGETQYF. Written as DNA, the CDR3 is TGTGCCACCGGGGAGTATAGCAACGAGGGTGAGACCCAGTACTTC. The V call is TRBV27, the J call TRBJ2-5; D is possibly TRBD2 (5 bases). Germline V lookup: CDR1 MNHEY, CDR2 SMNVEV (reference sequence). There are 15 residues in the CDR3. V was cut by 10 bases and J by 5 bases, with 23 bases left in between.